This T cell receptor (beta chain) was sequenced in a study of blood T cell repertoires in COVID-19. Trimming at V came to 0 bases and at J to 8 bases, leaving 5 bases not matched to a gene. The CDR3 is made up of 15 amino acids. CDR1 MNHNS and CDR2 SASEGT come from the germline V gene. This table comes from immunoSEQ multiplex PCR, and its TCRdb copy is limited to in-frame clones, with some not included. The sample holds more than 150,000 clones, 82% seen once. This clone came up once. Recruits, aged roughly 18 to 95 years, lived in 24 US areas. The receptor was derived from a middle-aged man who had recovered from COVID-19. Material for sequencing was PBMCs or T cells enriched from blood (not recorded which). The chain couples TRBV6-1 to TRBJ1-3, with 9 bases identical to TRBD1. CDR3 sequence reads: CASSEAMDRGDTIYF. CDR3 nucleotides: TGTGCCAGCAGTGAAGCGATGGACAGGGGAGACACCATATATTTT.